The source of this T cell receptor beta chain is a study of post-analysis software for immune sequencing data. Study in general: Some patients lacked subtype; others had relapsing-remitting, secondary progressive or progressive-relapsing disease. Study-wide points: TRBV segments more frequent in patients than in controls numbered about 5 and included TRBV5-6, TRBV5-1 and TRBV20-1. Samples from one preparation batch, clustered by F measure, grouped strongly together. In multiple sclerosis, normalized Chao1 diversity was significantly below that of controls.

There are 14 residues in the CDR3. CDR1 is ENHRY, CDR2 SYGVKD, per germline. Trimming took off 0 bases at V and 9 bases at J, with 12 bases between the two ends. This clonotype was seen a single time. Antigen: not known. Unique molecular identifiers were built into the TCR beta cDNA libraries. T cells numbering about 0.85 to 11 million yielded cDNA molecules that totaled roughly 500,000. Each CDR3 protein gets one entry after TCRdb re-called the PCR reads with MiXCR. The table records roughly 650,000 distinct CDR3 sequences, 59% of them present only once. V and J are TRBV10-3 and TRBJ2-1; D possibly matches TRBD1 or TRBD2 (6 bases each). The clonotype originates from a girl aged 2-10 years with multiple sclerosis. Material: blood. The CDR3 DNA sequence: TGTGCCATCAGTGAGTCGGGGGGCCTTGGTGAGCAGTTCTTC. It yields the protein CAISESGGLGEQFF.